These T cell receptor beta chains were read from a single sample in a study of blood T cell repertoires in COVID-19. Measured with immunoSEQ multiplex PCR; TCRdb has only the in-frame clones, and not every one. The sample consists of around 100,000 clones, roughly nine tenths of them appearing once. Sequencing was done on a sample of peripheral blood. The receptors were gathered from a human donor in a cohort sampled during active COVID-19. The CDR3 runs from the conserved cysteine through the conserved F or W. Fields, in order: J gene, clone size, D gene, V gene, CDR3 protein, CDR3 DNA. A D gene is named only where the DNA matches it firmly. Clone size is stated in some rows and not others, as once, few, many or a class when expanded.

j_call: TRBJ2-1; clone_size: NA; d_call: NA; v_call: TRBV7-9; cdr3_aa: CASSSPSGTGEQFF; cdr3_nt: TGTGCCAGCAGCTCCCCATCGGGTACCGGTGAGCAGTTCTTC
j_call: TRBJ1-1; clone_size: NA; d_call: NA; v_call: TRBV29-1; cdr3_aa: CSVMGGVDTEAFF; cdr3_nt: TGCAGCGTTATGGGAGGGGTTGACACTGAAGCTTTCTTT
j_call: TRBJ2-7; clone_size: NA; d_call: TRBD1; v_call: TRBV27; cdr3_aa: CASTHRTGAQYF; cdr3_nt: TGTGCCAGCACCCATAGGACAGGAGCGCAGTACTTC
j_call: TRBJ2-7; clone_size: NA; d_call: NA; v_call: TRBV10-2; cdr3_aa: CASIGSYEQYF; cdr3_nt: TGCGCCAGCATCGGGTCCTACGAGCAGTACTTC
j_call: TRBJ2-3; clone_size: NA; d_call: NA; v_call: TRBV5-4; cdr3_aa: CASSLDSKDTQYF; cdr3_nt: TGTGCCAGCAGCTTGGATTCAAAAGATACGCAGTATTTT
j_call: TRBJ2-7; clone_size: NA; d_call: NA; v_call: TRBV11-3; cdr3_aa: CASSGGLAYEQYF; cdr3_nt: TGTGCCAGCAGCGGAGGACTTGCCTACGAGCAGTACTTC
j_call: TRBJ1-2; clone_size: NA; d_call: TRBD1; v_call: TRBV10-3; cdr3_aa: CASTPGTEGYTF; cdr3_nt: TGTGCCAGCACTCCGGGGACAGAAGGCTACACCTTC
j_call: TRBJ1-2; clone_size: NA; d_call: NA; v_call: TRBV29-1; cdr3_aa: CSVEDTGWGGYTF; cdr3_nt: TGCAGCGTTGAAGATACAGGGTGGGGTGGCTACACCTTC
j_call: TRBJ1-4; clone_size: NA; d_call: TRBD1; v_call: TRBV28; cdr3_aa: CASTSLQGTNEKLFF; cdr3_nt: TGTGCCAGCACCTCCCTACAGGGGACTAATGAAAAACTGTTTTTT
j_call: TRBJ2-1; clone_size: once; d_call: TRBD1; v_call: TRBV19; cdr3_aa: CASSITGTGSNEQFF; cdr3_nt: TGTGCCAGTAGCATCACCGGGACAGGGAGCAATGAGCAGTTCTTC
j_call: TRBJ2-7; clone_size: NA; d_call: NA; v_call: TRBV5-6; cdr3_aa: CASSPPTGPQYF; cdr3_nt: TGTGCCAGCAGCCCTCCGACGGGTCCGCAGTACTTC
j_call: TRBJ2-1; clone_size: NA; d_call: TRBD1; v_call: TRBV7-8; cdr3_aa: CASRGRQGANEQFF; cdr3_nt: TGTGCCAGCCGGGGGCGACAGGGGGCAAATGAGCAGTTCTTC
j_call: TRBJ2-1; clone_size: NA; d_call: TRBD1; v_call: TRBV5-1; cdr3_aa: CASSRTGISHEQFF; cdr3_nt: TGCGCCAGCAGCCGGACAGGGATTTCCCATGAGCAGTTCTTC
j_call: TRBJ2-2; clone_size: once; d_call: NA; v_call: TRBV19; cdr3_aa: CASSKGQYTGELFF; cdr3_nt: TGTGCCAGCTCAAAGGGGCAATACACCGGGGAGCTGTTTTTT
j_call: TRBJ1-1; clone_size: NA; d_call: NA; v_call: TRBV3-1/TRBV3-2; cdr3_aa: CASSRETIAEAFF; cdr3_nt: TGTGCCAGCAGCCGCGAGACAATCGCTGAAGCTTTCTTT
j_call: TRBJ1-1; clone_size: NA; d_call: NA; v_call: TRBV7-9; cdr3_aa: CASTEMNTEAFF; cdr3_nt: TGTGCCAGCACGGAGATGAACACTGAAGCTTTCTTT
j_call: TRBJ1-1; clone_size: NA; d_call: NA; v_call: TRBV28; cdr3_aa: CASSLTGGTEAFF; cdr3_nt: TGTGCCAGCAGTTTAACCGGGGGCACTGAAGCTTTCTTT
j_call: TRBJ2-5; clone_size: once; d_call: NA; v_call: TRBV3-1/TRBV3-2; cdr3_aa: CASSQLQETQYF; cdr3_nt: TGTGCCAGCAGCCAACTCCAAGAGACCCAGTACTTC
j_call: TRBJ2-3; clone_size: NA; d_call: TRBD1; v_call: TRBV5-8; cdr3_aa: CASSSGRQGATDTQYF; cdr3_nt: TGTGCCAGCAGCTCGGGGCGGCAGGGGGCAACGGATACGCAGTATTTT
j_call: TRBJ1-3; clone_size: few; d_call: NA; v_call: TRBV15; cdr3_aa: CATSRSGTSSGNTIYF; cdr3_nt: TGTGCCACCAGCAGATCCGGGACAAGCTCTGGAAACACCATATATTTT
j_call: TRBJ2-2; clone_size: NA; d_call: TRBD2; v_call: TRBV10-3; cdr3_aa: CAISESVILAVTNTGELFF; cdr3_nt: TGTGCCATCAGTGAGTCCGTTATCCTAGCGGTTACGAACACCGGGGAGCTGTTTTTT
j_call: TRBJ2-7; clone_size: NA; d_call: NA; v_call: TRBV7-8; cdr3_aa: CASSLYPGIYYEQYF; cdr3_nt: TGTGCCAGCAGCTTATACCCAGGGATTTATTACGAGCAGTACTTC
j_call: TRBJ2-3; clone_size: NA; d_call: TRBD2; v_call: TRBV2; cdr3_aa: CASSGHSGRRTDTQYF; cdr3_nt: TGTGCCAGCAGCGGACATAGCGGGAGGCGGACAGATACGCAGTATTTT
j_call: TRBJ1-3; clone_size: NA; d_call: TRBD1; v_call: TRBV11-3; cdr3_aa: CASSFPGQGLGNTIYF; cdr3_nt: TGTGCCAGCAGCTTCCCGGGACAGGGCCTAGGAAACACCATATATTTT
j_call: TRBJ2-1; clone_size: NA; d_call: NA; v_call: TRBV18; cdr3_aa: CASSPETRFAYNEQFF; cdr3_nt: TGTGCCAGCTCACCGGAAACTAGATTTGCCTACAATGAGCAGTTCTTC
j_call: TRBJ2-2; clone_size: few; d_call: NA; v_call: TRBV3-1/TRBV3-2; cdr3_aa: CASSRAFTGELFF; cdr3_nt: TGTGCCAGCAGCCGGGCCTTCACCGGGGAGCTGTTTTTT
j_call: TRBJ2-2; clone_size: NA; d_call: NA; v_call: TRBV28; cdr3_aa: CATSHRTANAGELFF; cdr3_nt: TGTGCCACCTCCCACAGGACCGCGAACGCCGGGGAGCTGTTTTTT
j_call: TRBJ2-6; clone_size: NA; d_call: NA; v_call: TRBV5-1; cdr3_aa: CASADSGVGANVLTF; cdr3_nt: TGCGCCAGCGCGGACTCAGGGGTCGGGGCCAACGTCCTGACTTTC
j_call: TRBJ1-6; clone_size: NA; d_call: NA; v_call: TRBV4-1; cdr3_aa: CASSQVDLIRDSPLHF; cdr3_nt: TGCGCCAGCAGCCAAGTCGATCTAATTCGGGATTCACCCCTCCACTTT
j_call: TRBJ2-3; clone_size: once; d_call: NA; v_call: TRBV6-6; cdr3_aa: CASTYRGKDTQYF; cdr3_nt: TGTGCCAGCACCTACCGGGGGAAGGATACGCAGTATTTT
j_call: TRBJ2-2; clone_size: NA; d_call: TRBD2; v_call: TRBV3-1/TRBV3-2; cdr3_aa: CASSQGRGRGAGELFF; cdr3_nt: TGTGCCAGCAGCCAAGGTCGCGGGAGGGGGGCCGGGGAGCTGTTTTTT
j_call: TRBJ2-7; clone_size: NA; d_call: TRBD2; v_call: TRBV18; cdr3_aa: CASSLPTSGRNEQYF; cdr3_nt: TGTGCCAGCTCCCTACCGACTAGCGGGAGGAACGAGCAGTACTTC
j_call: TRBJ2-3; clone_size: once; d_call: TRBD2; v_call: TRBV9; cdr3_aa: CASSVGAGLTDTQYF; cdr3_nt: TGTGCCAGCAGCGTAGGAGCGGGACTCACAGATACGCAGTATTTT
j_call: TRBJ2-2; clone_size: NA; d_call: TRBD1; v_call: TRBV5-1; cdr3_aa: CASSSENDRAGELFF; cdr3_nt: TGCGCCAGCAGCTCCGAAAACGACAGGGCCGGGGAGCTGTTTTTT
j_call: TRBJ2-1; clone_size: NA; d_call: NA; v_call: TRBV19; cdr3_aa: CASNDRSDEQFF; cdr3_nt: TGTGCCAGTAACGACAGGTCCGATGAGCAGTTCTTC
j_call: TRBJ1-1; clone_size: NA; d_call: NA; v_call: TRBV19; cdr3_aa: CASGGAGVSEAFF; cdr3_nt: TGTGCCAGCGGTGGGGCAGGGGTCTCTGAAGCTTTCTTT
j_call: TRBJ2-1; clone_size: NA; d_call: NA; v_call: TRBV5-1; cdr3_aa: CASSLDSFNEQFF; cdr3_nt: TGCGCCAGCAGCTTGGACAGCTTCAATGAGCAGTTCTTC
j_call: TRBJ2-3; clone_size: NA; d_call: NA; v_call: TRBV9; cdr3_aa: CASSVDADTQYF; cdr3_nt: TGTGCCAGCAGCGTAGATGCGGATACGCAGTATTTT
j_call: TRBJ2-3; clone_size: NA; d_call: TRBD2; v_call: TRBV7-2; cdr3_aa: CASSPPGLASTDTQYF; cdr3_nt: TGTGCCAGCAGCCCCCCAGGACTAGCTAGCACAGATACGCAGTATTTT
j_call: TRBJ1-5; clone_size: NA; d_call: TRBD1; v_call: TRBV12-3/TRBV12-4; cdr3_aa: CASSRTGRQPQHF; cdr3_nt: TGTGCCAGCAGTCGGACAGGGCGCCAGCCCCAGCATTTT
j_call: TRBJ1-5; clone_size: NA; d_call: NA; v_call: TRBV7-3; cdr3_aa: CASSADLGQPQHF; cdr3_nt: TGTGCCAGCAGCGCTGACTTGGGTCAGCCCCAGCATTTT
j_call: TRBJ2-5; clone_size: NA; d_call: TRBD1; v_call: TRBV3-1/TRBV3-2; cdr3_aa: CASRDRGRETQYF; cdr3_nt: TGTGCCAGCCGGGACAGGGGGCGTGAGACCCAGTACTTC
j_call: TRBJ1-6; clone_size: NA; d_call: NA; v_call: TRBV11-2; cdr3_aa: CASSLHGGRNSPLHF; cdr3_nt: TGTGCCAGCAGCTTACATGGAGGGCGCAATTCACCCCTCCACTTT
j_call: TRBJ2-3; clone_size: NA; d_call: TRBD1; v_call: TRBV15; cdr3_aa: CATGTGGTDTQYF; cdr3_nt: TGTGCCACCGGGACAGGGGGCACAGATACGCAGTATTTT
j_call: TRBJ2-1; clone_size: NA; d_call: NA; v_call: TRBV12-3/TRBV12-4; cdr3_aa: CASSFAVRTEQFF; cdr3_nt: TGTGCCAGCAGTTTCGCTGTCAGGACAGAGCAGTTCTTC
j_call: TRBJ2-1; clone_size: NA; d_call: NA; v_call: TRBV2; cdr3_aa: CASRSSEQRGNEQFF; cdr3_nt: TGTGCCAGCCGTTCCTCTGAGCAAAGGGGCAATGAGCAGTTCTTC
j_call: TRBJ1-5; clone_size: NA; d_call: TRBD1; v_call: TRBV25-1; cdr3_aa: CASSAQGKWQPQHF; cdr3_nt: TGTGCCAGCAGTGCACAGGGGAAATGGCAGCCCCAGCATTTT